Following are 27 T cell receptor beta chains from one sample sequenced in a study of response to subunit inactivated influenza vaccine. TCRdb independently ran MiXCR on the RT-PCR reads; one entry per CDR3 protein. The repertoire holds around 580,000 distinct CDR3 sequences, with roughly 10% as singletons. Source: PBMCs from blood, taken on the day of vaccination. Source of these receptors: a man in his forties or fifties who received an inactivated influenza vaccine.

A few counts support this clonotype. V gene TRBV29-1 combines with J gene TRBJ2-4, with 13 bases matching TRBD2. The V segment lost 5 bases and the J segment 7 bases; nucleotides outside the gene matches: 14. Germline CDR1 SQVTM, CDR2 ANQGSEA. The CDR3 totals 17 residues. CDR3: CSVKTMTSGGSDNIQYF. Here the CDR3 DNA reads TGCAGCGTTAAGACTATGACTAGCGGGGGGTCCGATAACATTCAGTACTTC.

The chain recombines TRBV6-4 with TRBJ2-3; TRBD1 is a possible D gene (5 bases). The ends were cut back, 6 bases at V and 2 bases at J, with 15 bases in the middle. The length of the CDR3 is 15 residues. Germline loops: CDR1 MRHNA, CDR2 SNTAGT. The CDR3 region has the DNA TGTGCCAGCAGCAGGCCTCGCAGGGTCACAGATACGCAGTATTTT. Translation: CASSRPRRVTDTQYF.

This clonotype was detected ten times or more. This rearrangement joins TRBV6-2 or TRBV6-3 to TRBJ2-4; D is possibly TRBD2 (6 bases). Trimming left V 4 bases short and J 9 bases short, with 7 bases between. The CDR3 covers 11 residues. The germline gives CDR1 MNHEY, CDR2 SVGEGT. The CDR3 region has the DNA TGTGCCAGCAGTTTGGGGGGCATTCAGTACTTC. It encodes CASSLGGIQYF.

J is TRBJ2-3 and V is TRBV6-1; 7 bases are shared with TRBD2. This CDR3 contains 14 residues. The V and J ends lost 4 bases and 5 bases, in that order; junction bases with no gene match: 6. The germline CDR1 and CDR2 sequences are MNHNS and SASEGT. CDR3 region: CASSATSAKDTQYF. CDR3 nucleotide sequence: TGTGCCAGCAGTGCAACTAGCGCAAAAGATACGCAGTATTTT.

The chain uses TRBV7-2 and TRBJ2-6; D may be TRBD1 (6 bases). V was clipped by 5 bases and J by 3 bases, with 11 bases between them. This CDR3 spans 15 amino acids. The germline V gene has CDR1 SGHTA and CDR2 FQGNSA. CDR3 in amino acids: CASSPQGGGANVLTF. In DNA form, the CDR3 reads TGTGCCAGCAGCCCACAGGGCGGTGGGGCCAACGTCCTGACTTTC.

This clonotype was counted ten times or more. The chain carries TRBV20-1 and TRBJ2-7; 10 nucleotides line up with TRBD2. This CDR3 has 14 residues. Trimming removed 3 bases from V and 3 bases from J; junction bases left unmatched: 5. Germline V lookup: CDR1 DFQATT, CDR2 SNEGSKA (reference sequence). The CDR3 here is CSASPSGRGYEQYF. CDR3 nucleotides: TGCAGTGCTAGTCCTAGCGGGAGAGGCTACGAGCAGTACTTC.

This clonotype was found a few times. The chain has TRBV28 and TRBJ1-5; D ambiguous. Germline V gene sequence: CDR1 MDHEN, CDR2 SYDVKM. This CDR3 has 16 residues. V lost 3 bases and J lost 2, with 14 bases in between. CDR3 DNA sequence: TGTGCCAGCAGTTTGCCCCGGCAGCTCGGCAATCAGCCCCAGCATTTT. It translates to CASSLPRQLGNQPQHF.

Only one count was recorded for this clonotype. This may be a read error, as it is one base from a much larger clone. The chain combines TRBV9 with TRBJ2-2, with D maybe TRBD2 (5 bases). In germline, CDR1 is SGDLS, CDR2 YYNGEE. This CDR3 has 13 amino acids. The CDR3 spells CASSASNTGELSF. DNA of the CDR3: TGTGCCAGCAGCGCCTCGAACACCGGGGAGCTGTCTTTT.

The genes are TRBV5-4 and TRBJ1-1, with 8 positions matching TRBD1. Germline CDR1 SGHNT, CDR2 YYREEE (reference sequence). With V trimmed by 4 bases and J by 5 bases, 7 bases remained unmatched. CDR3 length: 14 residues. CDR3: CASSPRGLGTEAFF. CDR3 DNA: TGTGCCAGCAGCCCCAGGGGGCTGGGAACTGAAGCTTTCTTT.

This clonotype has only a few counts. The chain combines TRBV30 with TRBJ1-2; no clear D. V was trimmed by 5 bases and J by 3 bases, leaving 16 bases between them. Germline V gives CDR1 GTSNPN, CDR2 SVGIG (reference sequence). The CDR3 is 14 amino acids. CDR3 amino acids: CAWSRRELDYGYTF. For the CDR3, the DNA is TGTGCCTGGTCCCGGCGGGAATTGGACTATGGCTACACCTTC.

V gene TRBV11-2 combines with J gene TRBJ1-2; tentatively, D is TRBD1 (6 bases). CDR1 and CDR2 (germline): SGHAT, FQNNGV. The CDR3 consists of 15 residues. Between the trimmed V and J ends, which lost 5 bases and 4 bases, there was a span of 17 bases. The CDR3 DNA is TGTGCCAGCAGCCCGGACCCCAGGGGTCCCTATGGCTACACCTTC. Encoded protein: CASSPDPRGPYGYTF.

As DNA, the CDR3 is TGTGCCAGCACCCTCCGGGGCCGACAGGAAGGGGGCTACGAGCAGTACTTC. Amino acid sequence: CASTLRGRQEGGYEQYF. The genes are TRBV12-3 or TRBV12-4 and TRBJ2-7; perhaps TRBD1 as D (6 bases). Trimming removed 7 bases from V and 3 bases from J, with 25 bases in between. The CDR3 totals 17 residues.

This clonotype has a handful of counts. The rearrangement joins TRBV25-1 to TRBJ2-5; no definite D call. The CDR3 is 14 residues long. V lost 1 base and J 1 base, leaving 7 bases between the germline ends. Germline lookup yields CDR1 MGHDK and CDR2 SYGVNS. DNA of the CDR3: TGTGCCAGCAGTGAATCGGCAGCCCAAGAGACCCAGTACTTC. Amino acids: CASSESAAQETQYF. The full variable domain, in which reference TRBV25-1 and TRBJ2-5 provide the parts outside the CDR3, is EADIYQTPRYLVIGTGKKITLECSQTMGHDKMYWYQQDPGMELHLIHYSYGVNSTEKGDLSSESTVSRIRTEHFPLTLESARPSHTSQYLCASSESAAQETQYFGPGTRLLVL.

CDR3 residues: CSGGQGVETQYF. The DNA for the CDR3 is TGCAGCGGTGGACAGGGGGTGGAGACCCAGTACTTC. The genes are TRBV29-1 and TRBJ2-5, with TRBD1 matching 10 bases. Germline CDR1 reads SQVTM; CDR2 reads ANQGSEA. The trim removed 7 bases at V and 5 bases at J, leaving 4 bases unmatched. The CDR3 has 12 amino acids.

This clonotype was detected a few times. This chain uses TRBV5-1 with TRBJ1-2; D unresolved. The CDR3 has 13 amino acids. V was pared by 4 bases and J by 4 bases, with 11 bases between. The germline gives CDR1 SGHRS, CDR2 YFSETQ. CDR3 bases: TGCGCCAGCAGCCTGGAAAGCTCCTATGGCTACACCTTC. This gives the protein CASSLESSYGYTF.

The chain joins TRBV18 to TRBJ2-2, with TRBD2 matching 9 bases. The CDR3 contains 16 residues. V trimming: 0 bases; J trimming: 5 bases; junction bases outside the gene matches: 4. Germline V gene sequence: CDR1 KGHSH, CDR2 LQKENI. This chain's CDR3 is CASSPPITSGTGELFF. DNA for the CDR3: TGTGCCAGCTCACCACCGATTACTAGCGGGACCGGGGAGCTGTTTTTT.

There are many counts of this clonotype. The CDR3: CASSFMGLAGVYNEQFF. CDR3 nucleotide sequence: TGCGCCAGCAGCTTTATGGGACTAGCGGGGGTGTACAATGAGCAGTTCTTC. The chain recombines TRBV5-1 with TRBJ2-1, with 14 positions matching TRBD2. The V and J ends lost 2 bases and 4 bases, in that order; junction bases with no gene match: 5. There are 17 residues in the CDR3. Germline V gene data show CDR1 as SGHRS and CDR2 as YFSETQ.

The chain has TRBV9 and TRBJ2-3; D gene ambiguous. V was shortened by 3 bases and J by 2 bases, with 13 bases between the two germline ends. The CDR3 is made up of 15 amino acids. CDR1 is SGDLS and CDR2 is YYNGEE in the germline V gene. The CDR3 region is CASSALQRHTDTQYF. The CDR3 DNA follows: TGTGCCAGCAGCGCTCTACAGAGACACACAGATACGCAGTATTTT.

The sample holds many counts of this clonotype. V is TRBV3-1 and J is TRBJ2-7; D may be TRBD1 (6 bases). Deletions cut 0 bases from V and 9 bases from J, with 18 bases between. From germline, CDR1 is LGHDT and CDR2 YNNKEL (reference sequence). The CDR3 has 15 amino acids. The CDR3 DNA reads TGTGCCAGCAGCCAAGATTTGGACAGTCTCTCCTTGCAGTACTTC. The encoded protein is CASSQDLDSLSLQYF.

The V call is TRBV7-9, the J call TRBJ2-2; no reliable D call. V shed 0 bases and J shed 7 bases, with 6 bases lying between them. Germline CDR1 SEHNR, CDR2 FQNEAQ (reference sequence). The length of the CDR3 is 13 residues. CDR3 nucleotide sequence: TGTGCCAGCAGCTTAGCGGACCGCGGGGAGCTGTTTTTT. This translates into CASSLADRGELFF.

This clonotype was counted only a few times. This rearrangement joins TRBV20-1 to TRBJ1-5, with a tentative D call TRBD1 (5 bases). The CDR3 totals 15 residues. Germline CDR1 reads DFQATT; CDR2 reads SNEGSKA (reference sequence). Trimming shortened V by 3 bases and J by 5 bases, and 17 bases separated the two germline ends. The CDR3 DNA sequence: TGCAGTGCTAGTAACGTGTGGGACGGTGATCAGCCCCAGCATTTT. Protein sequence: CSASNVWDGDQPQHF.

The CDR3 coding sequence is TGCGCCAGCAGCCCGACAGGGGAGGGAGGCTACACCTTC. This codes for CASSPTGEGGYTF. The rearrangement joins TRBV5-1 to TRBJ1-2; 8 bases match TRBD1. Germline CDR1 is SGHRS and CDR2 is YFSETQ. Trimming removed 4 bases from V and 8 bases from J; junction bases left unmatched: 7. The CDR3 runs to 13 residues.

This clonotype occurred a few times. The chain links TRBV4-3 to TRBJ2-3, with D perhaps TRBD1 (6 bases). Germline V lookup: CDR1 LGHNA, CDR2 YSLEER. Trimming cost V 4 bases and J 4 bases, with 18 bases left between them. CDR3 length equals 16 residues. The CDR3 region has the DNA TGCGCCAGCAGCCGCAGGCGAGGGGGAAGGGCAGATACGCAGTATTTT. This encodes CASSRRRGGRADTQYF.

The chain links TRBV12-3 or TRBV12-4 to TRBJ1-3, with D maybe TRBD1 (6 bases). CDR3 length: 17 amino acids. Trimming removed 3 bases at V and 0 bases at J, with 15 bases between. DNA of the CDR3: TGTGCCAGCAGTTTCTTGGGGGCTGCTAACTCTGGAAACACCATATATTTT. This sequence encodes CASSFLGAANSGNTIYF.

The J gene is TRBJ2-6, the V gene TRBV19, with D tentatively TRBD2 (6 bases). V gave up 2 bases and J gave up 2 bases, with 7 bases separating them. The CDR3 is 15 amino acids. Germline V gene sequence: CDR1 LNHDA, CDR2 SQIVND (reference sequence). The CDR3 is CASSITGAGANVLTF. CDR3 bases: TGTGCCAGTAGTATAACGGGGGCTGGGGCCAACGTCCTGACTTTC.

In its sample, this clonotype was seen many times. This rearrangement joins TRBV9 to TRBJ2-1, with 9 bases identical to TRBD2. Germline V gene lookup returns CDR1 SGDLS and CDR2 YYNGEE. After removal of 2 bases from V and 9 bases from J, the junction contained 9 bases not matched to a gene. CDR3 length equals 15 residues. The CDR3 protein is CASSVGLAGSGEQFF. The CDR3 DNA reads TGTGCCAGCAGCGTTGGGCTAGCGGGATCCGGTGAGCAGTTCTTC. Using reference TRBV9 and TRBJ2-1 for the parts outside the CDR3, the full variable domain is DSGVTQTPKHLITATGQRVTLRCSPRSGDLSVYWYQQSLDQGLQFLIQYYNGEERAKGNILERFSAQQFPDLHSELNLSSLELGDSALYFCASSVGLAGSGEQFFGPGTRLTVL.

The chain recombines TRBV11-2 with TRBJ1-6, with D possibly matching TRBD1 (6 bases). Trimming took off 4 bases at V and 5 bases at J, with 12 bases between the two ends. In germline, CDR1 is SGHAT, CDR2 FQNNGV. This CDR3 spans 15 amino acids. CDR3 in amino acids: CASSSSTGNNSPLHF. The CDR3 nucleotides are TGTGCCAGCAGCTCTTCCACAGGGAATAATTCACCCCTCCACTTT. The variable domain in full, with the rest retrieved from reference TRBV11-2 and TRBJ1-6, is EAGVAQSPRYKIIEKRQSVAFWCNPISGHATLYWYQQILGQGPKLLIQFQNNGVVDDSQLPKDRFSAERLKGVDSTLKIQPAKLEDSAVYLCASSSSTGNNSPLHFGNGTRLTVT.